The present T cell receptor beta chain was sequenced within a study of blood T cell repertoires in COVID-19. Across the study: There were acute and convalescent COVID-19 samples, and they came from the United States, Italy and Spain. T cells, B-cell-depleted T cells, or PBMCs provided the cDNA or gDNA that served as material.

There are 14 residues in the CDR3. The ends lost 4 bases at V and 2 bases at J; junction bases unmatched: 4. In germline, CDR1 is SGHDN, CDR2 FVKESK. Methods used by the authors: Estimation of nucleated cell counts relied on the amplification of reference gene primers. Some clones are missing from TCRdb's copy, which holds only in-frame ones; the method was immunoSEQ multiplex PCR. V and J calls and clone size follow that table, whereas D and trimming were derived from the DNA. The table has about 240,000 clones, roughly 80% seen once. The receptor was derived from a woman over 75 with acute or convalescent COVID-19. Material for sequencing was peripheral blood. The V and J genes are TRBV14 and TRBJ2-7; TRBD1 matches 8 bases. The CDR3 DNA reads as TGTGCCAGCAGCCTCGGACAGGGCCCCTACGAGCAGTACTTC. Its protein product is CASSLGQGPYEQYF.